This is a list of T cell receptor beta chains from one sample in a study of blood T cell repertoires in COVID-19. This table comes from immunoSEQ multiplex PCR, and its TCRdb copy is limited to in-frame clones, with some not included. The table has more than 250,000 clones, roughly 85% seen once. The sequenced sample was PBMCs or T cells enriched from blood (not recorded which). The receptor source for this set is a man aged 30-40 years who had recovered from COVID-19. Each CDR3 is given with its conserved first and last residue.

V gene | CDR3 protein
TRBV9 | CASSAGDSRGDYTF
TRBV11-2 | CASSFSLYEQYF
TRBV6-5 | CASSPARDTGELFF
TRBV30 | CAWSVQRGYTEAFF
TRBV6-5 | CAYGTGGFYGYTF
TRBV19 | CASSIVVRGSNQPQHF
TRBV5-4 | CASSLKTTGWGYTF
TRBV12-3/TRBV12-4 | CASSFRGKGGYTF
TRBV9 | CASSVGAGTQGSGNTIYF
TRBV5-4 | CASSTSGGVNEQFF
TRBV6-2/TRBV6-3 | CASSYGLSTEAFF
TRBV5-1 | CASSLGGRNTEAFF
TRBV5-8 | CASSSGGLAADTGELFF
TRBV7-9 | CASSLSWETQYF
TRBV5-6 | CASSFGGGGGSPLHF
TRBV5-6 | CASSSGQDRTDTQYF
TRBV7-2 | CASSAGGVINEQFF
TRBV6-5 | CASSWGPTGDEQYF
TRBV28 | CASSASGYTF
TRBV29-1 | CSVEDIQGRFGEQYF
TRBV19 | CASRTGYTEAFF
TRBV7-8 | CASSLTRVTGGNEKLFF